Following are 20 T cell receptor beta chains from one sample sequenced in a study of shared clonotypes between healthy human individuals. Assay: immunoSEQ multiplex PCR; the TCRdb copy retains only in-frame clones and omits some. The sample consists of over a million clones, about 98.5% of them appearing once. Sequencing used naive CD4+ T cells sorted from blood. The subset here: CD45RA+ positively selected. These receptors all come from a man aged 25-45 years in good health.

The chain couples TRBV28 to TRBJ2-7, with unresolved D. V was cut by 3 bases and J by 3 bases, with 12 bases left in between. Per germline, CDR1 MDHEN and CDR2 SYDVKM. The CDR3 extends over 14 amino acids. For the CDR3, the DNA is TGTGCCAGCAGTTTGGGTGGGTTAAGCTACGAGCAGTACTTC. This codes for CASSLGGLSYEQYF. Full variable domain (rest looked up from reference TRBV28 and TRBJ2-7): DVKVTQSSRYLVKRTGEKVFLECVQDMDHENMFWYRQDPGLGLRLIYFSYDVKMKEKGDIPEGYSVSREKKERFSLILESASTNQTSMYLCASSLGGLSYEQYFGPGTRLTVT.

The chain joins TRBV16 to TRBJ2-3, with a tentative D call TRBD1 (6 bases). Looked up from germline, CDR1 is KGHSY and CDR2 is FQNENV. CDR3 size: 16 residues. V was trimmed by 4 bases and J by 8 bases, leaving 22 bases between them. CDR3 amino acids: CASSLFRTVGLGTQYF. The CDR3 region has the DNA TGTGCCAGCAGCCTCTTTCGGACAGTGGGATTGGGTACGCAGTATTTT.

This clone was detected once. V usage is TRBV10-3 and J usage is TRBJ2-1; TRBD1 or TRBD2 may be the D gene (5 bases each). Germline lookup yields CDR1 ENHRY and CDR2 SYGVKD. The CDR3 sequence is 16 residues long. Trimming cost V 1 base and J 1 base, with 11 bases left between them. The CDR3 loop reads CAISELMGVSYNEQFF. The CDR3 DNA reads TGTGCCATCAGTGAGTTGATGGGGGTTTCCTACAATGAGCAGTTCTTC.

This chain joins TRBV27 and TRBJ2-7; the match to TRBD2 covers 7 bases. Germline loops: CDR1 MNHEY, CDR2 SMNVEV (reference sequence). There are 14 residues in the CDR3. Trimming took 6 bases from V and 2 from J; bases not matched to a gene: 7. The chain's CDR3 is CASRWTGGPYEQYF. For the CDR3, the DNA is TGTGCCAGCAGGTGGACGGGAGGCCCCTACGAGCAGTACTTC.

This rearrangement joins TRBV10-3 to TRBJ1-2, with 12 bases lining up with TRBD1. The CDR3 length is 17 residues. Germline CDR1 ENHRY, CDR2 SYGVKD. After removal of 3 bases from V and 7 bases from J, the junction contained 12 bases not matched to a gene. The CDR3 DNA is TGTGCCATCAGTGACCGGAAGCGGGGACAGGGGGCGAGTGGCTACACCTTC. As protein: CAISDRKRGQGASGYTF.

V gene TRBV5-1 combines with J gene TRBJ2-7; a possible D gene is TRBD2 (6 bases). V was clipped by 6 bases and J by 0 bases, with 16 bases between them. This CDR3 spans 15 amino acids. From germline, CDR1 is SGHRS and CDR2 YFSETQ. The CDR3 reads CASNTGTESSYEQYF. DNA for the CDR3: TGCGCCAGCAACACCGGGACTGAGAGCTCCTACGAGCAGTACTTC.

The V call is TRBV30, the J call TRBJ2-2; a possible D gene is TRBD2 (6 bases). This CDR3 is built from 13 residues. V was clipped by 5 bases and J by 5 bases, with 12 bases between them. In germline, CDR1 is GTSNPN, CDR2 SVGIG (reference sequence). CDR3 bases: TGTGCCTGGTCAAACGCGGGGACCGGGGAGCTGTTTTTT. Its protein is CAWSNAGTGELFF.

The rearrangement uses TRBV2 and TRBJ2-3; the D gene is possibly TRBD2 (6 bases). V lost 10 bases, J lost 9 bases, and 17 bases lay in between. The CDR3 loop spans 12 amino acids. Per germline, CDR1 SNHLY and CDR2 FYNNEI. In nucleotides, the CDR3 is TGTGCCACCCTCCCGTTTGGGGGGACGCAGTATTTT. It yields the protein CATLPFGGTQYF.

The J gene is TRBJ2-5, the V gene TRBV7-8; 8 nucleotides align to TRBD1. V shed 4 bases, J shed 4 bases, and the junction held 8 bases outside the gene matches. CDR1 and CDR2 (germline): SGHVS, FQNEAQ. CDR3 length: 15 residues. The CDR3 loop reads CASSSRDRNLETQYF. CDR3 DNA sequence: TGTGCCAGCAGCTCCCGGGACAGGAACTTAGAGACCCAGTACTTC.

This clone was recorded once. The rearrangement joins TRBV9 to TRBJ1-1, with TRBD1 identical over 8 bases. The CDR3 is 14 residues long. The V gene's germline CDR1 is SGDLS and CDR2 YYNGEE. Losses at the gene ends were 4 bases for V and 3 bases for J; bases not matched to a gene: 5. CDR3 loop: CASSPRTGHTEAFF. CDR3 bases: TGTGCCAGCAGCCCGCGGACAGGGCACACTGAAGCTTTCTTT. Based on the CDR3 plus reference TRBV9 and TRBJ1-1, the full variable domain is DSGVTQTPKHLITATGQRVTLRCSPRSGDLSVYWYQQSLDQGLQFLIQYYNGEERAKGNILERFSAQQFPDLHSELNLSSLELGDSALYFCASSPRTGHTEAFFGQGTRLTVV.

The V gene is TRBV4-2, the J gene TRBJ2-1, with 7 bases matching TRBD2. Trimming removed 4 bases from V and 4 bases from J; junction bases left unmatched: 10. The CDR3 loop spans 16 amino acids. Germline lookup yields CDR1 LGHNA and CDR2 YNFKEQ. The CDR3: CASSPRTSWGYNEQFF. CDR3 bases: TGTGCCAGCAGCCCCCGGACTAGTTGGGGATACAATGAGCAGTTCTTC.

V usage is TRBV5-1 and J usage is TRBJ2-1, with D perhaps matching TRBD1 or TRBD2 (5 bases each). Germline CDR1 SGHRS, CDR2 YFSETQ. Between the trimmed V and J ends, which lost 3 bases and 5 bases, there was a span of 18 bases. The length of the CDR3 is 16 residues. The CDR3 bases are TGCGCCAGCAGCTGGGGGACCCAAAGGGTGGACAATGAGCAGTTCTTC. It translates to CASSWGTQRVDNEQFF.

The rearrangement joins TRBV7-9 to TRBJ2-1; weak D call: TRBD1 (6 bases). CDR1 is SEHNR and CDR2 is FQNEAQ in the germline V gene (reference sequence). With 0 bases removed from V and 5 bases from J, the gap between germline ends came to 11 bases. CDR3 length equals 15 residues. The CDR3 protein is CASSLARRGNNEQFF. For the CDR3, the DNA is TGTGCCAGCAGCTTAGCGCGTAGGGGGAACAATGAGCAGTTCTTC.

The rearrangement uses TRBV29-1 and TRBJ2-4; no definite D call. CDR1 SQVTM and CDR2 ANQGSEA come from the germline V gene. V lost 1 base and J 7 bases, leaving 11 bases between the germline ends. CDR3 length equals 13 residues. The CDR3 nucleotides read TGCAGCGTTGAAGTGGGAAGGGTGAACATTCAGTACTTC. It translates to CSVEVGRVNIQYF.

The gene calls are TRBV5-1 and TRBJ1-4; 11 bases are a match to TRBD1. Germline V lookup: CDR1 SGHRS, CDR2 YFSETQ. J gave up 8 bases and V 5 bases, and 5 bases lay outside the gene matches. The CDR3 loop spans 14 amino acids. The CDR3 sequence: CASRMGQGDEKLFF. The DNA of the CDR3 is TGCGCCAGCAGGATGGGACAGGGGGACGAAAAACTGTTTTTT.

The rearrangement joins TRBV9 to TRBJ2-7; D is undetermined. The CDR3 loop spans 13 amino acids. Trimming stripped 0 bases from V and 5 bases from J, with 9 bases between. Germline V gives CDR1 SGDLS, CDR2 YYNGEE. CDR3 coding DNA: TGTGCCAGCAGCGTAGAGGTTTCCCACGAGCAGTACTTC. This translates into CASSVEVSHEQYF.

As to this clone: The sample has other DNA sequences that encode this CDR3 too. This chain connects TRBV5-4 to TRBJ2-5; TRBD1 might be the D (6 bases). Per germline, CDR1 SGHNT and CDR2 YYREEE (reference sequence). This CDR3 spans 13 amino acids. Trimming took off 4 bases at V and 5 bases at J, with 12 bases between the two ends. The CDR3 sequence is CASSLGGRETQYF. CDR3 sequence (DNA): TGTGCCAGCAGCCTAGGGGGACGGGAGACCCAGTACTTC.

The chain is built from TRBV6-5 and TRBJ2-7; tentatively, D is TRBD2 (5 bases). The CDR3 loop spans 13 amino acids. Germline CDR1 MNHEY, CDR2 SVGAGI. The germline V and J ends were trimmed by 3 bases and 5 bases, with 11 bases remaining between them. The CDR3 sequence: CASSYGLQDEQYF. The CDR3 region has the DNA TGTGCCAGCAGTTATGGACTCCAGGACGAGCAGTACTTC.

V and J are TRBV7-7 and TRBJ1-3; D unclear. The germline V and J ends were trimmed by 5 bases and 0 bases, with 8 bases remaining between them. Germline-derived CDR1 and CDR2 are SSHAT and FNYEAQ (reference sequence). The CDR3 has 14 residues. The CDR3 region is CASSAGHSGNTIYF. The DNA for the CDR3 is TGTGCCAGCAGCGCCGGGCACTCTGGAAACACCATATATTTT.

The DNA of the CDR3 is TGTGCCAGCAGCCAGGGCCTAGGTCCATTGGCGCAGTACTTC. Its protein is CASSQGLGPLAQYF. The V and J genes are TRBV14 and TRBJ2-7, with no clear D. Deletions cut 3 bases from V and 9 bases from J, with 18 bases between. Germline V gives CDR1 SGHDN, CDR2 FVKESK. The CDR3 extends over 14 amino acids.